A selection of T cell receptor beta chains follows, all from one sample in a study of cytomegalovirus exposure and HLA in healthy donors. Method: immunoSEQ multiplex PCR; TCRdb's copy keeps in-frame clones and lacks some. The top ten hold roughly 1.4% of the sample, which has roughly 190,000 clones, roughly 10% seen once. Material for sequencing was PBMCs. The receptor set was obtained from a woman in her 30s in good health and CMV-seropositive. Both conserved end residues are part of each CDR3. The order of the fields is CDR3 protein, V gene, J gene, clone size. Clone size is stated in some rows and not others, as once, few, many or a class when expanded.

CDR3 protein: CASSSRYEQYF; V gene: TRBV13; J gene: TRBJ2-7; clone size: .
CDR3 protein: CASSIRGYEQYF; V gene: TRBV5-1; J gene: TRBJ2-7; clone size: few
CDR3 protein: CSVGAAGTGDYGYTF; V gene: TRBV29-1; J gene: TRBJ1-2; clone size: few
CDR3 protein: CASSRYRQTITDTQYF; V gene: TRBV13; J gene: TRBJ2-3; clone size: few
CDR3 protein: CASTVGQGGTYEQYF; V gene: TRBV5-6; J gene: TRBJ2-7; clone size: .
CDR3 protein: CASSRQGSGSYEQYF; V gene: TRBV27; J gene: TRBJ2-7; clone size: few
CDR3 protein: CASSDRDGGDEQFF; V gene: TRBV6-5; J gene: TRBJ2-1; clone size: few
CDR3 protein: CASSYDTWGDGYTF; V gene: TRBV6-6; J gene: TRBJ1-2; clone size: few
CDR3 protein: CASSLGGDPYEQYF; V gene: TRBV7-3; J gene: TRBJ2-7; clone size: few
CDR3 protein: CASSLAGRANEKLFF; V gene: TRBV7-9; J gene: TRBJ1-4; clone size: .
CDR3 protein: CASSLKPDISYEQYF; V gene: TRBV7-2; J gene: TRBJ2-7; clone size: many
CDR3 protein: CASSNEGVREKLFF; V gene: TRBV5-4; J gene: TRBJ1-4; clone size: .
CDR3 protein: CASSEARREAFF; V gene: TRBV2; J gene: TRBJ1-1; clone size: .
CDR3 protein: CASSQSSGRYNEQFF; V gene: TRBV9; J gene: TRBJ2-1; clone size: few
CDR3 protein: CASSMTGTGYGYTF; V gene: TRBV7-8; J gene: TRBJ1-2; clone size: .
CDR3 protein: CAWSDTQPNQPQHF; V gene: TRBV30; J gene: TRBJ1-5; clone size: few
CDR3 protein: CAWSDLRYNEQFF; V gene: TRBV30; J gene: TRBJ2-1; clone size: few
CDR3 protein: CASSMGQPNQPQHF; V gene: TRBV19; J gene: TRBJ1-5; clone size: .
CDR3 protein: CASSSTGAEQPQHF; V gene: TRBV7-9; J gene: TRBJ1-5; clone size: .
CDR3 protein: CASSQPEQGARGNQPQHF; V gene: TRBV23-1; J gene: TRBJ1-5; clone size: few
CDR3 protein: CASRTGQSGYGYTF; V gene: TRBV5-4; J gene: TRBJ1-2; clone size: few
CDR3 protein: CASSYDGRGDTGELFF; V gene: TRBV6-6; J gene: TRBJ2-2; clone size: .
CDR3 protein: CASSVGGSDEQFF; V gene: TRBV10-1; J gene: TRBJ2-1; clone size: few
CDR3 protein: CASRATSGVTYEQYF; V gene: TRBV2; J gene: TRBJ2-7; clone size: .
CDR3 protein: CASSWDRGNQPQHF; V gene: TRBV6-1; J gene: TRBJ1-5; clone size: few
CDR3 protein: CASSESIAGANVLTF; V gene: TRBV2; J gene: TRBJ2-6; clone size: .
CDR3 protein: CASSYYPSGRASDTQYF; V gene: TRBV11-2; J gene: TRBJ2-3; clone size: .
CDR3 protein: CASSSATGWTYEQYF; V gene: TRBV7-9; J gene: TRBJ2-7; clone size: few
CDR3 protein: CASSLDGRGPETQYF; V gene: TRBV11-2; J gene: TRBJ2-5; clone size: few
CDR3 protein: CASSQDISQGRNYGYTF; V gene: TRBV4-2; J gene: TRBJ1-2; clone size: .
CDR3 protein: CASSDISGSSYNEQFF; V gene: TRBV7-7; J gene: TRBJ2-1; clone size: .
CDR3 protein: CARSFISETPGSGNTIYF; V gene: TRBV5-3; J gene: TRBJ1-3; clone size: .
CDR3 protein: CASSLAGSKGAPYEQYF; V gene: TRBV5-1; J gene: TRBJ2-7; clone size: .
CDR3 protein: CASSSPRQSDYEQYF; V gene: TRBV27; J gene: TRBJ2-7; clone size: .
CDR3 protein: CASSPSSGANVLTF; V gene: TRBV6-5; J gene: TRBJ2-6; clone size: few
CDR3 protein: CASAAGPLREQYF; V gene: TRBV7-7; J gene: TRBJ2-7; clone size: few
CDR3 protein: CASSFGDTEAFF; V gene: TRBV7-9; J gene: TRBJ1-1; clone size: .
CDR3 protein: CAISDSGRNQPQHF; V gene: TRBV10-3; J gene: TRBJ1-5; clone size: once
CDR3 protein: CASSVGLAGTDTQYF; V gene: TRBV9; J gene: TRBJ2-3; clone size: few
CDR3 protein: CASSLDGYLTNTGELFF; V gene: TRBV11-2; J gene: TRBJ2-2; clone size: .
CDR3 protein: CASSELDTTGELFF; V gene: TRBV6-1; J gene: TRBJ2-2; clone size: few
CDR3 protein: CAWDEGASGKETQYF; V gene: TRBV30; J gene: TRBJ2-5; clone size: few
CDR3 protein: CASSLGPTPYEQYF; V gene: TRBV5-4; J gene: TRBJ2-7; clone size: few
CDR3 protein: CASSQADRMNTEAFF; V gene: TRBV4-1; J gene: TRBJ1-1; clone size: .
CDR3 protein: CASSEGRVGQPQHF; V gene: TRBV2; J gene: TRBJ1-5; clone size: .
CDR3 protein: CASSQWGDRGNQPQHF; V gene: TRBV4-1; J gene: TRBJ1-5; clone size: many
CDR3 protein: CASSPSSDSPNEQFF; V gene: TRBV5-1; J gene: TRBJ2-1; clone size: few
CDR3 protein: CAAGQYNYGYTF; V gene: TRBV19; J gene: TRBJ1-2; clone size: few
CDR3 protein: CASKLTNDKYEQYF; V gene: TRBV6-1; J gene: TRBJ2-7; clone size: .
CDR3 protein: CASSQGQLAGAGGDEQFF; V gene: TRBV4-2; J gene: TRBJ2-1; clone size: .
CDR3 protein: CASSIGDNPNIQYF; V gene: TRBV19; J gene: TRBJ2-4; clone size: few
CDR3 protein: CASSEALIVGRAGETQYF; V gene: TRBV6-1; J gene: TRBJ2-5; clone size: .
CDR3 protein: CASSLWTANTEAFF; V gene: TRBV5-1; J gene: TRBJ1-1; clone size: few
CDR3 protein: CASSLRGTDTQYF; V gene: TRBV11-3; J gene: TRBJ2-3; clone size: few
CDR3 protein: CASSPPTISEAFF; V gene: TRBV9; J gene: TRBJ1-1; clone size: few